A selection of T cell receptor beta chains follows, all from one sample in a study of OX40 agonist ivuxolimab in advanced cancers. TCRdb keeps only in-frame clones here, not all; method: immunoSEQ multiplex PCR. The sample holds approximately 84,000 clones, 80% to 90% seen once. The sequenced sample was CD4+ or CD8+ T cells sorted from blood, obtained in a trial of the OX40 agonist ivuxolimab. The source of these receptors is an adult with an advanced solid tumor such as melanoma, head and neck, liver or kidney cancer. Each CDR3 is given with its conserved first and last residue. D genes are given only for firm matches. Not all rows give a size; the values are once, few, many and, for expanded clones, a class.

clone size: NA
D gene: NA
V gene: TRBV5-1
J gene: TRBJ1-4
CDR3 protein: CASSLFPQSLATNEKLFF
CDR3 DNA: TGCGCCAGCAGCTTGTTCCCGCAGTCCTTAGCAACTAATGAAAAACTGTTTTTT

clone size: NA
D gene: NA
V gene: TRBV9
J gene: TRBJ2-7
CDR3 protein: CASSVDGDGGIDEQYF
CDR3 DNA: TGTGCCAGCAGCGTAGATGGTGACGGAGGGATCGACGAGCAGTACTTC

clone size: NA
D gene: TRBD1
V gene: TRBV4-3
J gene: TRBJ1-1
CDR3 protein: CASSPGQGAPEAFF
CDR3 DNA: TGCGCCAGCAGCCCGGGACAGGGGGCCCCTGAAGCTTTCTTT

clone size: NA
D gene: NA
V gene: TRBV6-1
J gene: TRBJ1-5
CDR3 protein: CASSAQGSEQPQHF
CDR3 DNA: TGTGCCAGCAGTGCACAGGGTTCGGAACAGCCCCAGCATTTT

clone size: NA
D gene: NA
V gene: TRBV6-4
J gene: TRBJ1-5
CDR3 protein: CASDFWWGVDGPQHF
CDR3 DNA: TGTGCCAGCGATTTTTGGTGGGGGGTAGATGGTCCCCAGCATTTT

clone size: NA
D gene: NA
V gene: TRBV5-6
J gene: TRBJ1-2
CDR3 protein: CASSSSDIPYGYTF
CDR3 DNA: TGTGCCAGCAGCTCGTCGGACATACCCTATGGCTACACCTTC

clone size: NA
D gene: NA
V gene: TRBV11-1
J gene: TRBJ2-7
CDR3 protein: CASSLRGWHEQYF
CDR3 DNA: TGTGCCAGCAGCTTAAGGGGCTGGCACGAGCAGTACTTC

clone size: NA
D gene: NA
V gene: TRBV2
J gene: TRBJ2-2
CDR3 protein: CASSALGHENTGELFF
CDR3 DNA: TGTGCCAGCAGCGCCCTCGGACACGAGAACACCGGGGAGCTGTTTTTT

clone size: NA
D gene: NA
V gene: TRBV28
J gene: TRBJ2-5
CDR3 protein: CASHQGDNTETQYF
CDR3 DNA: TGTGCCAGCCACCAAGGGGACAATACGGAGACCCAGTACTTC

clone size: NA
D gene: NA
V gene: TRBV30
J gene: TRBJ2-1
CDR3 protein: CAWRVPSGNEQFF
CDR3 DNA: TGTGCCTGGAGGGTTCCGTCGGGCAATGAGCAGTTCTTC

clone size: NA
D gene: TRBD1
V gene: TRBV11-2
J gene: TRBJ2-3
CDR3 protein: CASSVDRGGTDTQYF
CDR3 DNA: TGTGCCAGCAGCGTTGACAGGGGGGGCACAGATACGCAGTATTTT

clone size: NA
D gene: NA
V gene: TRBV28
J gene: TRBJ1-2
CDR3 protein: CASSFYSNYGYTF
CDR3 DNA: TGTGCCAGCAGTTTTTACAGCAACTACGGCTACACCTTC

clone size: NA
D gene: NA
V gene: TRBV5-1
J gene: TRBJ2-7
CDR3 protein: CASSSLDSSYEQYF
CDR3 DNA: TGCGCCAGCAGCTCCTTGGACAGCTCCTACGAGCAGTACTTC

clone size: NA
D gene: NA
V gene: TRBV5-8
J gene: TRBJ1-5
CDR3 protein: CASSWSLTVDQPQHF
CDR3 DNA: TGTGCCAGCAGCTGGTCTTTAACCGTGGATCAGCCCCAGCATTTT

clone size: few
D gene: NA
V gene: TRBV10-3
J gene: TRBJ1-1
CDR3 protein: CAIRPGVGTEAFF
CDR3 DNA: TGTGCCATCAGGCCAGGGGTTGGCACTGAAGCTTTCTTT

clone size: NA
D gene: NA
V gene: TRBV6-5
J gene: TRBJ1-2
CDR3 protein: CASSYSNGGTGGGYTF
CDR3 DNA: TGTGCCAGCAGTTACTCGAACGGAGGTACCGGGGGTGGCTACACCTTC

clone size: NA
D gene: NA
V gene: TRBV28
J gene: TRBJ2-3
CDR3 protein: CASSLVQTNTDTQYF
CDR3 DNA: TGTGCCAGCAGTTTGGTACAAACCAACACAGATACGCAGTATTTT

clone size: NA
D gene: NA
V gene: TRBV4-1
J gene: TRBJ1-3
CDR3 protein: CASGQSGLTSGNTIYF
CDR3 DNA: TGCGCCAGCGGCCAATCGGGCTTAACTTCTGGAAACACCATATATTTT

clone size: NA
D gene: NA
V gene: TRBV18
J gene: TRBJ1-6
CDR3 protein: CASSPRALKSSYNSPLHF
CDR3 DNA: TGTGCCAGCTCACCGAGAGCTTTGAAGAGCTCCTATAATTCACCCCTCCACTTT

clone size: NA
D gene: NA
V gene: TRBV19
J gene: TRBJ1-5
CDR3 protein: CASSTIPGGVDNQPQHF
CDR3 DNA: TGTGCCAGTAGTACTATCCCCGGGGGGGTGGACAATCAGCCCCAGCATTTT

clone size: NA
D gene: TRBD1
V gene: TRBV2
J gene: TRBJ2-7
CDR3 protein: CASTPGQSYEQYF
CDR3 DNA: TGTGCCAGCACCCCGGGACAGTCCTACGAGCAGTACTTC

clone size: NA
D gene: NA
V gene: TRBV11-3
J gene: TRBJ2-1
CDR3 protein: CASSLSATRPYNEQFF
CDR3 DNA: TGTGCCAGCAGCCTTAGCGCCACCCGGCCCTACAATGAGCAGTTCTTC

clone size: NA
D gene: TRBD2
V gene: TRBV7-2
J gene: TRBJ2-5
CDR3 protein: CASSFAARGGWVETQYF
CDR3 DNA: TGTGCCAGCAGCTTTGCTGCCCGGGGAGGGTGGGTGGAGACCCAGTACTTC

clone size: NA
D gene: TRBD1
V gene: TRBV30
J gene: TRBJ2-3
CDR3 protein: CAWNPGGSTDTQYF
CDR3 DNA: TGTGCCTGGAACCCAGGGGGAAGCACAGATACGCAGTATTTT

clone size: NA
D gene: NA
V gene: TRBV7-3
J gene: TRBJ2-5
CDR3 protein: CASSLILGVPRETQYF
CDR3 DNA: TGTGCCAGCAGCTTAATTCTTGGTGTTCCCAGAGAGACCCAGTACTTC

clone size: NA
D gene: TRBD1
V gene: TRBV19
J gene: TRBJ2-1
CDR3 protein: CATTTGSYNEQFF
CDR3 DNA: TGTGCCACTACGACAGGGTCTTACAATGAGCAGTTCTTC

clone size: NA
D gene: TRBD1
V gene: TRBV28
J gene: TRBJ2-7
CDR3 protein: CASSLGTGVYEQYF
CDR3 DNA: TGTGCCAGCAGTTTGGGGACAGGGGTATACGAGCAGTACTTC

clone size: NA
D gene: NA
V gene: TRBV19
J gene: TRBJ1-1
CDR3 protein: CASSPQLNTEAFF
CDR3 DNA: TGTGCCAGTAGCCCACAGCTCAACACTGAAGCTTTCTTT

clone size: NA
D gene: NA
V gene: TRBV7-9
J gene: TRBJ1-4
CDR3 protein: CASSLAGGRTEKLFF
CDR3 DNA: TGTGCCAGCAGCTTAGCGGGGGGACGGACAGAAAAACTGTTTTTT

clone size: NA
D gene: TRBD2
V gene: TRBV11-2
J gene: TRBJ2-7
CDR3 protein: CASSLDHGLAGGEQYF
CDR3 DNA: TGTGCCAGCAGCTTAGATCATGGACTAGCGGGGGGCGAGCAGTACTTC

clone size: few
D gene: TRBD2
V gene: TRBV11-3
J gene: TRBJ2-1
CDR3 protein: CASSLDTGGANEQFF
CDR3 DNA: TGTGCCAGCAGCTTAGATACGGGGGGGGCCAATGAGCAGTTCTTC

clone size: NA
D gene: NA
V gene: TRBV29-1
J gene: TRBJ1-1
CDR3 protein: CSADPGDDTEAFF
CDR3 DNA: TGCAGCGCCGATCCAGGGGATGACACTGAAGCTTTCTTT

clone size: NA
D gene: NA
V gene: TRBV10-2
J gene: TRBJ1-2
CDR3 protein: CASSELLGYGYTF
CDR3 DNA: TGCGCCAGCAGTGAGCTGCTGGGTTATGGCTACACCTTC

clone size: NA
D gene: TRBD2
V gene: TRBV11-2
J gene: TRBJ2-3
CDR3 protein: CASSFVRGLAASGTQYF
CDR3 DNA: TGTGCCAGCAGCTTCGTCCGGGGACTAGCCGCGAGCGGCACGCAGTATTTT

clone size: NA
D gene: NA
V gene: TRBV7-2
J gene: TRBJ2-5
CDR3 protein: CASSLEREETQYF
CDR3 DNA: TGTGCCAGCAGCTTGGAAAGAGAGGAGACCCAGTACTTC

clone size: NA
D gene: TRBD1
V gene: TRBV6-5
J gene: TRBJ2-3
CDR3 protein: CASRLGTGGTDTQYF
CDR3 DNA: TGTGCCAGCCGCTTGGGGACAGGGGGCACAGATACGCAGTATTTT

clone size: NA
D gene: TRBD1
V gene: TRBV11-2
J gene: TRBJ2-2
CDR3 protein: CASSLVAGGTGELFF
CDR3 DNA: TGTGCCAGCAGCTTAGTGGCAGGGGGAACCGGGGAGCTGTTTTTT

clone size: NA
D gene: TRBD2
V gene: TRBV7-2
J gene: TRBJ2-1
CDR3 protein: CASSLDYSGGNEQFF
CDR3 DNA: TGTGCCAGCAGCTTAGACTACTCGGGGGGCAATGAGCAGTTCTTC

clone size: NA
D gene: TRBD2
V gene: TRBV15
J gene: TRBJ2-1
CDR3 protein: CATLDGGTDNEQFF
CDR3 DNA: TGTGCCACCCTCGACGGGGGGACGGACAATGAGCAGTTCTTC

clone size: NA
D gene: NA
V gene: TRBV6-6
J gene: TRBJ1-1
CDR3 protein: CASSYIQGNTEAFF
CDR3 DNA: TGTGCCAGCAGTTACATACAGGGGAACACTGAAGCTTTCTTT

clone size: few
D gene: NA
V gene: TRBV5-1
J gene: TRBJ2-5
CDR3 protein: CASSITGHQETQYF
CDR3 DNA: TGCGCCAGCAGCATTACAGGGCATCAAGAGACCCAGTACTTC

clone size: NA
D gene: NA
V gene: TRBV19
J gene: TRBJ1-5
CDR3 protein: CASSPGEQGTGNQPQHF
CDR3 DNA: TGTGCCAGTAGTCCGGGGGAACAGGGAACGGGCAATCAGCCCCAGCATTTT

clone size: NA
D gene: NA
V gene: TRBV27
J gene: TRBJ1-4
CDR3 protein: CASGRSGLTNEKLFF
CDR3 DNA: TGTGCCAGCGGGCGCTCAGGGCTAACTAATGAAAAACTGTTTTTT

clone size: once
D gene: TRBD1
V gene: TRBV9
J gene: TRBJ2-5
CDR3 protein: CASSPRQGTGEETQYF
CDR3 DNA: TGTGCCAGCAGCCCTAGACAGGGAACAGGGGAAGAGACCCAGTACTTC

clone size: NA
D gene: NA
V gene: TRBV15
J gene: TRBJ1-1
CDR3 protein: CATSSGWSTEAFF
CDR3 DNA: TGTGCCACCAGCAGCGGATGGTCCACTGAAGCTTTCTTT

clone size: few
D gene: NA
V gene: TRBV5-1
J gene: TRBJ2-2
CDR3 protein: CASREQANTGELFF
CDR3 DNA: TGCGCCAGCCGGGAACAGGCGAACACCGGGGAGCTGTTTTTT

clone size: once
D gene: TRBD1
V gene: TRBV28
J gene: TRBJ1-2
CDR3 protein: CASSFYSRGQGNYGYTF
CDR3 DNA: TGTGCCAGCAGTTTCTACTCACGGGGACAGGGGAACTATGGCTACACCTTC

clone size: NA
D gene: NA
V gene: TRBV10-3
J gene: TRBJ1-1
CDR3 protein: CAISDFIRAEAFF
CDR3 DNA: TGTGCCATCAGTGACTTTATCAGGGCTGAAGCTTTCTTT

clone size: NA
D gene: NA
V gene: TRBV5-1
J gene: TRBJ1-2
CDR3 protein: CASSSEGSGYGYTF
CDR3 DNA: TGCGCCAGCAGCAGCGAAGGCTCAGGCTATGGCTACACCTTC

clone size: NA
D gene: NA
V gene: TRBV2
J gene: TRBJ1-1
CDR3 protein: CASSATGLREAFF
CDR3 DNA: TGTGCCAGCAGCGCGACAGGCCTGAGGGAAGCTTTCTTT

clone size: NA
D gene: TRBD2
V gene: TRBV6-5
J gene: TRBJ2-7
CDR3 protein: CASSYYSGGYEQYF
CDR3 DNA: TGTGCCAGCAGTTACTATAGCGGGGGGTACGAGCAGTACTTC

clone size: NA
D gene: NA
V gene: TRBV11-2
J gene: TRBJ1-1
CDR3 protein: CASSPQGAKNTEAFF
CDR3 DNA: TGTGCCAGCAGCCCACAGGGAGCCAAGAACACTGAAGCTTTCTTT

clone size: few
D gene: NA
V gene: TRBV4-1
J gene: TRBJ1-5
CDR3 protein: CASSPVIGNQPQHF
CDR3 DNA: TGCGCCAGCAGCCCTGTGATCGGCAATCAGCCCCAGCATTTT

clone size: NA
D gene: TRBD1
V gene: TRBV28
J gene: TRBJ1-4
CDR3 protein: CASSKMGQWNEKLFF
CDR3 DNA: TGTGCCAGCAGTAAGATGGGACAGTGGAATGAAAAACTGTTTTTT

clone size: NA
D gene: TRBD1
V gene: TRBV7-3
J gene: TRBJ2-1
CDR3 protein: CASSLGTGINNNEQFF
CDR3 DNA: TGTGCCAGCAGCTTAGGGACAGGGATTAACAACAATGAGCAGTTCTTC

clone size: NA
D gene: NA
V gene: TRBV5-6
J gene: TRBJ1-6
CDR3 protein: CASSSPGEVLSSPLHF
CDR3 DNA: TGTGCCAGCAGCTCCCCCGGGGAGGTTCTCTCTTCACCCCTCCACTTT

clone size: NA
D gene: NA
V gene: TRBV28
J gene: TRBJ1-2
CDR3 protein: CASSLLPGGVTF
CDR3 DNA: TGTGCCAGCAGTTTACTCCCGGGGGGAGTCACCTTC